These 7 T cell receptor beta chains were sequenced from one sample in a study of shared clonotypes between healthy human individuals. The assay was immunoSEQ multiplex PCR, and TCRdb's table has in-frame clones only and misses some. Of over 700,000 clones in the sample, just under 75% were seen once. Sequencing was performed on memory CD4+ T cells sorted from blood. The subset here: CD45RA-negative fraction. The receptors come from a woman in her twenties or thirties in good health.

The chain carries TRBV27 and TRBJ2-2, with TRBD2 matching 7 bases. CDR1 MNHEY and CDR2 SMNVEV come from the germline V gene (reference sequence). J lost 6 bases, V lost 6 bases, and 16 bases had no gene match. The CDR3 runs 17 residues. The CDR3 sequence is CASRLNTLGGRAGELFF. CDR3 sequence (DNA): TGTGCCAGCAGACTAAACACGTTGGGAGGGAGGGCCGGGGAGCTGTTTTTT.

This clone has more than one count but fewer than ten. V is TRBV6-6 and J is TRBJ1-1; D is undetermined. Trimming pared 1 base from V and 0 bases from J, leaving 6 bases between. CDR3 length: 14 residues. Germline V gene data show CDR1 as MNHNY and CDR2 as SVGAGI (reference sequence). The CDR3 sequence is CASSYFDVNTEAFF. Here the CDR3 DNA reads TGTGCCAGCAGTTACTTTGACGTGAACACTGAAGCTTTCTTT.

This clone appeared a single time. Other DNA sequences in this specimen translate into the identical CDR3. The rearrangement joins TRBV30 to TRBJ1-5; TRBD1 agrees at 8 bases. Germline values: CDR1 GTSNPN, CDR2 SVGIG (reference sequence). V lost 2 bases and J lost 5; bases outside the gene matches: 2. The CDR3 is 13 amino acids. The CDR3 nucleotides are TGTGCCTGGAGTACAGGGGGTGATCAGCCCCAGCATTTT. Its protein is CAWSTGGDQPQHF.

This clone was recorded a few times. The chain couples TRBV7-9 to TRBJ2-1; 7 nucleotides line up with TRBD2. V trimming: 0 bases; J trimming: 4 bases; junction bases outside the gene matches: 6. Germline V gene lookup returns CDR1 SEHNR and CDR2 FQNEAQ (reference sequence). This CDR3 is 16 amino acids long. This CDR3 is CASSLAGLRTYNEQFF. In DNA, the CDR3 is TGTGCCAGCAGCTTAGCGGGACTACGCACTTACAATGAGCAGTTCTTC.

The rearrangement uses TRBV5-6 and TRBJ2-1; TRBD2 aligns across 7 bases. The V gene's germline CDR1 is SGHDT and CDR2 YYEEEE. This CDR3 has 15 residues. V trimming: 0 bases; J trimming: 3 bases; junction bases outside the gene matches: 3. The CDR3 reads CASSLGGSYYNEQFF. CDR3 sequence (DNA): TGTGCCAGCAGCTTGGGCGGGAGTTACTACAATGAGCAGTTCTTC.

This clone was detected only a few times. This chain links TRBV2 with TRBJ2-7; D is uncertain. CDR3 size: 12 residues. V lost 4 bases to trimming and J lost 6 bases, with 10 bases between them. CDR1 is SNHLY, CDR2 FYNNEI, per germline. CDR3 protein: CASSAGPTEQYF. The DNA of the CDR3 is TGTGCCAGCAGTGCAGGACCGACCGAGCAGTACTTC.

CDR3 DNA sequence: TGTGCCAGCAGTATCGGCAGGTTAGCGGGAGTCCTTGGCACAGATACGCAGTATTTT. This sequence encodes CASSIGRLAGVLGTDTQYF. The chain combines TRBV27 with TRBJ2-3, with TRBD2 matching 9 bases. Germline V gene lookup returns CDR1 MNHEY and CDR2 SMNVEV (reference sequence). CDR3 length: 19 amino acids. V shed 5 bases, J shed 1 base, and the junction held 16 bases outside the gene matches.